These 23 T cell receptor beta chains originate from one sample sequenced in a study of cytomegalovirus exposure and HLA in healthy donors. Both 60 Vbeta primers and 13 Jbeta primers went into the PCR. Clones were read by immunoSEQ multiplex PCR, and TCRdb kept only the in-frame ones, dropping some. The repertoire holds some 160,000 clones, with about 72% as singletons. Input material: PBMCs. The origin of the receptors is a male donor in good health and CMV-seronegative.

The chain recombines TRBV7-8 with TRBJ2-7; 9 nucleotides align to TRBD1. CDR1 and CDR2 from the germline V gene are SGHVS and FQNEAQ. The CDR3 runs to 14 residues. CDR3 in DNA: TGTGCCAGCAGCTTAGATCTTCCGGGACAGGGCTTACTAGTA. It encodes CASSLDLPGQGLLV.

The chain recombines TRBV7-2 with TRBJ1-2; no reliable D call. Germline V gene sequence: CDR1 SGHTA, CDR2 FQGNSA. This CDR3 region has 14 residues. Trimming shortened V by 2 bases and J by 1 base, and 8 bases separated the two germline ends. This CDR3 reads CASSLPQVNYGYTF. The CDR3 DNA sequence: TGTGCCAGCAGCTTACCCCAGGTTAACTATGGCTACACCTTC. Together with reference TRBV7-2 and TRBJ1-2, the CDR3 gives the full variable domain: GAGVSQSPSNKVTEKGKDVELRCDPISGHTALYWYRQSLGQGLEFLIYFQGNSAPDKSGLPSDRFSAERTGGSVSTLTIQRTQQEDSAVYLCASSLPQVNYGYTFGSGTRLTVV.

This clone was seen repeatedly, ten times or more. The chain uses TRBV9 and TRBJ1-1; no clear D gene. V was cut by 3 bases and J by 0 bases, with 6 bases left in between. Germline V gene lookup returns CDR1 SGDLS and CDR2 YYNGEE. This CDR3 has 13 amino acids. The CDR3 DNA reads TGTGCCAGCAGCGCGCACATGAACACTGAAGCTTTCTTT. Translated, it gives CASSAHMNTEAFF. The whole variable domain, remainder taken from reference TRBV9 and TRBJ1-1, is DSGVTQTPKHLITATGQRVTLRCSPRSGDLSVYWYQQSLDQGLQFLIQYYNGEERAKGNILERFSAQQFPDLHSELNLSSLELGDSALYFCASSAHMNTEAFFGQGTRLTVV.

The chain employs TRBV2 and TRBJ1-1; D unclear. The length of the CDR3 is 13 residues. V lost 4 bases to trimming and J lost 1 base, with 7 bases between them. Germline CDR1 reads SNHLY; CDR2 reads FYNNEI. The CDR3 sequence is CASSGAENTEAFF. The CDR3 region has the DNA TGTGCCAGCAGTGGGGCAGAGAACACTGAAGCTTTCTTT.

The rearrangement joins TRBV9 to TRBJ2-3; D remains ambiguous. Germline lookup yields CDR1 SGDLS and CDR2 YYNGEE. This CDR3 has 16 amino acids. V was pared by 0 bases and J by 0 bases, with 11 bases between. CDR3 nucleotides: TGTGCCAGCAGCGTAGAGCATTCGCCTAGCACAGATACGCAGTATTTT. It codes for CASSVEHSPSTDTQYF. The entire variable domain, with the rest obtained from reference TRBV9 and TRBJ2-3, is as follows: DSGVTQTPKHLITATGQRVTLRCSPRSGDLSVYWYQQSLDQGLQFLIQYYNGEERAKGNILERFSAQQFPDLHSELNLSSLELGDSALYFCASSVEHSPSTDTQYFGPGTRLTVL.

The gene calls are TRBV28 and TRBJ1-2, with 8 bases fitting TRBD1. The germline V gene encodes CDR1 MDHEN and CDR2 SYDVKM. The V and J ends lost 0 bases and 6 bases, in that order; junction bases with no gene match: 9. The CDR3 has 16 residues. CDR3 region: CASSLWGPGGADGYTF. The DNA for the CDR3 is TGTGCCAGCAGTTTATGGGGACCAGGGGGCGCGGATGGCTACACCTTC.

The V and J genes are TRBV13 and TRBJ2-1, with TRBD2 identical over 11 bases. Per the germline V gene, CDR1 is PRHDT and CDR2 is FYEKMQ (reference sequence). J gave up 3 bases and V 5 bases, and 3 bases lay outside the gene matches. CDR3 length: 15 residues. CDR3 DNA: TGTGCCAGCAGCCAGGGGACTAGCGGCTACAATGAGCAGTTCTTC. Translation gives CASSQGTSGYNEQFF.

The V and J genes are TRBV27 and TRBJ2-3; 7 positions agree with TRBD2. The V and J ends lost 3 bases and 5 bases, in that order; junction bases with no gene match: 8. The CDR3 has 15 amino acids. Germline V lookup: CDR1 MNHEY, CDR2 SMNVEV (reference sequence). The CDR3 region has the DNA TGTGCCAGCAGTTTCTCCGGACTAGTCAAAGATACGCAGTATTTT. It specifies CASSFSGLVKDTQYF.

The genes are TRBV7-3 and TRBJ1-6, with a possible D match to TRBD1 (6 bases). The germline V gene has CDR1 SGHTA and CDR2 FQGTGA. There are 13 residues in the CDR3. The V end lost 5 bases, the J end lost 7 bases, and 9 bases lay between the germline ends. CDR3: CASSPDRNSPLHF. The CDR3 DNA follows: TGTGCCAGCAGCCCAGACAGGAATTCACCCCTCCACTTT.

The rearrangement links TRBV6-1 to TRBJ2-3; 10 bases fit TRBD1. Germline CDR1 reads MNHNS; CDR2 reads SASEGT. V dropped 4 bases and J dropped 3; count of bases not matched to a gene: 7. The CDR3 contains 16 residues. CDR3 coding DNA: TGTGCCAGCAGTGTCTCGCCGGGACAGGGGACAGATACGCAGTATTTT. Its protein is CASSVSPGQGTDTQYF.

This rearrangement joins TRBV27 to TRBJ1-1, with TRBD1 matching over 8 bases. J was trimmed by 0 bases and V by 8 bases; bases with no gene match: 5. The CDR3 contains 14 residues. Germline values: CDR1 MNHEY, CDR2 SMNVEV (reference sequence). This CDR3 reads CASGTGYVNTEAFF. CDR3 DNA sequence: TGTGCCAGCGGGACAGGATACGTGAACACTGAAGCTTTCTTT.

V gene TRBV6-1 combines with J gene TRBJ2-3; no clear D. Per the germline V gene, CDR1 is MNHNS and CDR2 is SASEGT. The CDR3 runs to 15 residues. Trimming cost V 0 bases and J 4 bases, with 11 bases left between them. CDR3 in DNA: TGTGCCAGCAGTGAAGCGCCCTCGTGGCCAGATACGCAGTATTTT. Translated: CASSEAPSWPDTQYF.

The chain joins TRBV7-9 to TRBJ2-1; 12 positions match TRBD1. The ends lost 5 bases at V and 12 bases at J; junction bases unmatched: 11. There are 15 residues in the CDR3. Germline values: CDR1 SEHNR, CDR2 FQNEAQ (reference sequence). The CDR3 here is CASSLGTGGNPGQFF. The CDR3 DNA is TGTGCCAGCAGCCTAGGGACAGGGGGCAACCCGGGGCAGTTCTTC.

The chain joins TRBV28 to TRBJ2-2; D is possibly TRBD2 (6 bases). Germline values: CDR1 MDHEN, CDR2 SYDVKM. V was cut by 4 bases and J by 0 bases, with 9 bases left in between. The CDR3 length is 15 residues. CDR3 DNA: TGTGCCAGCAGTTACGGAGGGACGAACACCGGGGAGCTGTTTTTT. Residues: CASSYGGTNTGELFF.

This clone was counted once. The chain is built from TRBV5-1 and TRBJ2-5; a possible D gene is TRBD1 (6 bases). CDR1 and CDR2 from the germline V gene are SGHRS and YFSETQ. V was cut by 2 bases and J by 5 bases, with 13 bases left in between. The CDR3 runs 14 residues. CDR3 protein: CASSFQGRYETQYF. For the CDR3, the DNA is TGCGCCAGCAGCTTTCAGGGGCGCTATGAGACCCAGTACTTC.

This chain uses TRBV4-1 with TRBJ2-7, with 7 nucleotides matching TRBD2. The CDR3 runs to 16 residues. The V segment lost 4 bases and the J segment 2 bases; nucleotides outside the gene matches: 11. In germline, CDR1 is MGHRA, CDR2 YSYEKL. This CDR3 reads CASSLWGREAPYEQYF. The CDR3 DNA follows: TGCGCCAGCAGCCTCTGGGGACGGGAGGCTCCCTACGAGCAGTACTTC.

CDR3 DNA sequence: TGTGCCAGCAGCCCGAGACAGGGGGCAGATACGCAGTATTTT. The encoded protein is CASSPRQGADTQYF. J is TRBJ2-3 and V is TRBV7-3, with 9 nucleotides matching TRBD1. V shed 5 bases, J shed 4 bases, and the junction held 4 bases outside the gene matches. Germline lookup yields CDR1 SGHTA and CDR2 FQGTGA. CDR3 length: 14 residues.

The V call is TRBV18, the J call TRBJ2-2; 7 bases agree with TRBD1. Per germline, CDR1 KGHSH and CDR2 LQKENI. CDR3 length: 16 residues. Germline trimming cut 4 bases from V and 4 bases from J; bases unmatched to any gene: 9. DNA of the CDR3: TGTGCCAGCTCACGACTTACCGGGACAGCCACCGGGGAGCTGTTTTTT. Translated, it gives CASSRLTGTATGELFF.

The chain has TRBV6-1 and TRBJ1-2, with 7 positions matching TRBD1. Germline V gene data show CDR1 as MNHNS and CDR2 as SASEGT. CDR3 size: 15 residues. The J segment lost 6 bases and the V segment lost 7 bases, leaving 14 bases of the junction unmatched. In DNA form, the CDR3 reads TGTGCCAGCACCCCCCGTCCCGGGACAGTTAATGGCTACACCTTC. It yields the protein CASTPRPGTVNGYTF.

On this clone: Germline and junction disagree at one end, which may indicate a read error. The rearrangement links TRBV4-1 to TRBJ2-1; D is ambiguous. The CDR3 covers 15 residues. Germline V lookup: CDR1 MGHRA, CDR2 YSYEKL. The CDR3 reads CASRQVGNGYNEQFF. The CDR3 DNA sequence: TGCGCCAGCAGGCAAGTGGGTAACGGGTACAATGAGCAGTTCTTC.

This rearrangement joins TRBV7-3 to TRBJ2-2, with 7 bases that match TRBD1. From germline, CDR1 is SGHTA and CDR2 FQGTGA. The length of the CDR3 is 13 residues. Trimming took 6 bases from V and 4 from J; bases not matched to a gene: 2. CDR3 nucleotides: TGTGCCAGCAGTACAGGGGTCACCGGGGAGCTGTTTTTT. It specifies CASSTGVTGELFF.

The V and J genes are TRBV7-9 and TRBJ2-1, with unresolved D. Germline values: CDR1 SEHNR, CDR2 FQNEAQ (reference sequence). V gave up 5 bases and J gave up 2 bases, with 7 bases separating them. The length of the CDR3 is 13 residues. The DNA of the CDR3 is TGTGCCAGCAGCCGCGGCCCCTACAATGAGCAGTTCTTC. Translated: CASSRGPYNEQFF.

The count of this clone is one. The gene calls are TRBV11-3 and TRBJ2-1, with unresolved D. This CDR3 has 15 residues. With 1 base removed from V and 0 bases from J, the gap between germline ends came to 7 bases. Germline V gene lookup returns CDR1 SGHNT and CDR2 YENEEA. The CDR3 is CASSLGPSSYNEQFF. Written as DNA, the CDR3 is TGTGCCAGCAGCTTAGGCCCCAGCTCCTACAATGAGCAGTTCTTC.